The source of this TCR beta chain is a study of blood T cell repertoires in COVID-19. Study background: The United States, Italy and Spain were the sources of the acute and convalescent COVID-19 samples.

Looked up from germline, CDR1 is MNHEY and CDR2 is SVGAGI. V lost 4 bases to trimming and J lost 0 bases, with 9 bases between them. The CDR3 sequence is 14 residues long. This clone was seen a few times. Other DNA sequences in this specimen translate into the identical CDR3. Profiling relied on immunoSEQ multiplex PCR, and the TCRdb table lists in-frame clones only, not all of them. The table records roughly 100,000 clones, about 79% of them present only once. Sequenced input: peripheral blood. This TCR was sampled from a man older than 75 with COVID-19, enrolled during active disease. This chain links TRBV6-5 with TRBJ1-1, with D possibly TRBD1 on 5 matching bases. This CDR3 is CASSFDRLNTEAFF. CDR3 DNA sequence: TGTGCCAGCAGTTTTGACAGATTGAACACTGAAGCTTTCTTT.